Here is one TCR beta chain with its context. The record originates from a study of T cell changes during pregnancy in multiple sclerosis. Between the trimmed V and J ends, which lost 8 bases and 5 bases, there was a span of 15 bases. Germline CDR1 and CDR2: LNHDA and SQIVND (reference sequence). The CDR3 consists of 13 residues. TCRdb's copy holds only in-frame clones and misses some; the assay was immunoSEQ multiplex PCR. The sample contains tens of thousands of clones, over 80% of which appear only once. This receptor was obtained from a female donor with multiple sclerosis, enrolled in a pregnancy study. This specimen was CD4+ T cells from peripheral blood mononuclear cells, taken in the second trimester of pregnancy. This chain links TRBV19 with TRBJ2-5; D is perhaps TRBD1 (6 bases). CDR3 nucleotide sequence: TGTGCCAGTGGGACATCACCGGGGGAGACCCAGTACTTC. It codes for CASGTSPGETQYF.